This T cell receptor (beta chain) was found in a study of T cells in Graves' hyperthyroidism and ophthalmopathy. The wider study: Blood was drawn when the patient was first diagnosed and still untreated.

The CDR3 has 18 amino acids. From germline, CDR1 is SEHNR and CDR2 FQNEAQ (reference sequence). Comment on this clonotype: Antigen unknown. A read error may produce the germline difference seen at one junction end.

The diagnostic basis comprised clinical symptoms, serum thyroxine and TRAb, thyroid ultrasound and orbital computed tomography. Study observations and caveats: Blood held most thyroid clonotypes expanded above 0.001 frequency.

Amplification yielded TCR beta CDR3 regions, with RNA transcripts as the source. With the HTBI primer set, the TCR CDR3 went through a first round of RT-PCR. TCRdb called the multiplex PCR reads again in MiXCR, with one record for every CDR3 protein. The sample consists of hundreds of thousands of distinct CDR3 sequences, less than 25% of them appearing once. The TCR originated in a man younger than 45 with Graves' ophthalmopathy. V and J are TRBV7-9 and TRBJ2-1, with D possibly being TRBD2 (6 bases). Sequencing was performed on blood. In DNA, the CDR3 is TGTGCCAGCAGCTTCCAGGGCTGGCGGGATGGGTCCTGCAATGAGCAGTTCTTC. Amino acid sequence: CASSFQGWRDGSCNEQFF.